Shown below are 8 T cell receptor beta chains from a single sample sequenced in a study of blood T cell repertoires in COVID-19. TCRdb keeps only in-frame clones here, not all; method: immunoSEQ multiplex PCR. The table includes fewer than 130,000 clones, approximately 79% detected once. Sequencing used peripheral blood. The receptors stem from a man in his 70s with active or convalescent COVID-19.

This chain's CDR3 is CAWSVQDDQETQYF. The CDR3 DNA reads TGTGCCTGGAGTGTACAGGACGACCAAGAGACCCAGTACTTC. The V call is TRBV30, the J call TRBJ2-5; maybe TRBD1 (5 bases). From germline, CDR1 is GTSNPN and CDR2 SVGIG (reference sequence). V lost 0 bases, J lost 0 bases, and 8 bases lay in between. This CDR3 contains 14 residues.

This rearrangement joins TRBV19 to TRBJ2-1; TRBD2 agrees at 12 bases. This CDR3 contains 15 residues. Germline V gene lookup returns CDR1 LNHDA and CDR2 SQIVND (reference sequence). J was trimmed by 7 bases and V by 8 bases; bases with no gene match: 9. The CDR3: CASRTSGTLWNEQFF. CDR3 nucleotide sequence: TGTGCCAGTCGGACTAGCGGGACGCTCTGGAATGAGCAGTTCTTC.

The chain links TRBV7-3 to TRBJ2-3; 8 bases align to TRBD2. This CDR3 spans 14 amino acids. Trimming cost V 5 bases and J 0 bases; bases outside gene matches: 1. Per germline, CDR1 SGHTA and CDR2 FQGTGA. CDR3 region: CASSGGGSTDTQYF. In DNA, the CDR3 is TGTGCCAGCAGCGGCGGGGGGAGCACAGATACGCAGTATTTT. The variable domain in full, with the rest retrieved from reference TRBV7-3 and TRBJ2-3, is GAGVSQTPSNKVTEKGKYVELRCDPISGHTALYWYRQSLGQGPEFLIYFQGTGAADDSGLPNDRFFAVRPEGSVSTLKIQRTERGDSAVYLCASSGGGSTDTQYFGPGTRLTVL.

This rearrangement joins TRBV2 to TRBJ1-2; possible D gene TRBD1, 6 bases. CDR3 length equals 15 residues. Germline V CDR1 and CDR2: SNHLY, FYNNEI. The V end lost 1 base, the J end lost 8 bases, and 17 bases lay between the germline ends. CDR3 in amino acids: CASSEGVGGPQGYTF. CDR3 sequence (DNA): TGTGCCAGCAGTGAAGGAGTCGGGGGGCCTCAGGGCTACACCTTC.

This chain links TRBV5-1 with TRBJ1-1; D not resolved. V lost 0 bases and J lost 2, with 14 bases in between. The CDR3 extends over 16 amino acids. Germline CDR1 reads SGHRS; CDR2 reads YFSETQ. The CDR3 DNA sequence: TGCGCCAGCAGCTTGGCGGCGGGCCGAGTTAACACTGAAGCTTTCTTT. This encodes CASSLAAGRVNTEAFF. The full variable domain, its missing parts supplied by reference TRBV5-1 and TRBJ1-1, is KAGVTQTPRYLIKTRGQQVTLSCSPISGHRSVSWYQQTPGQGLQFLFEYFSETQRNKGNFPGRFSGRQFSNSRSEMNVSTLELGDSALYLCASSLAAGRVNTEAFFGQGTRLTVV.

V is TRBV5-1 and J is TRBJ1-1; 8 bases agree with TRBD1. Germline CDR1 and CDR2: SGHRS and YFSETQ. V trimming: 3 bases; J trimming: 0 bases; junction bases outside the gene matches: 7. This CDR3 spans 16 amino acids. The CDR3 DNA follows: TGCGCCAGCAGCTCCGGACAGGGTCACATGAACACTGAAGCTTTCTTT. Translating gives CASSSGQGHMNTEAFF.

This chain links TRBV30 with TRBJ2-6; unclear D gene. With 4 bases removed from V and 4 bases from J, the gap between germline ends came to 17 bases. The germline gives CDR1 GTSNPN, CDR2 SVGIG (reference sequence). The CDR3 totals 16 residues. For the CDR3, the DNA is TGTGCCTGGAAAGGCGATGACCTGCGGGGGGCCAACGTCCTGACTTTC. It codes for CAWKGDDLRGANVLTF. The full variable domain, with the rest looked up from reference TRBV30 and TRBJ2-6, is SQTIHQWPATLVQPVGSPLSLECTVEGTSNPNLYWYRQAAGRGLQLLFYSVGIGQISSEVPQNLSASRPQDRQFILSSKKLLLSDSGFYLCAWKGDDLRGANVLTFGAGSRLTVL.

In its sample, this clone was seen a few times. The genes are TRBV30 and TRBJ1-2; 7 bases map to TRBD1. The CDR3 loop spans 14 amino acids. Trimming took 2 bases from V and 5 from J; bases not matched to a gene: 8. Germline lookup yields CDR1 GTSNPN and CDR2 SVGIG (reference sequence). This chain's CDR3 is CAWSPPGQVYGYTF. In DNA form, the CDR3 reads TGTGCCTGGAGTCCTCCCGGACAGGTTTATGGCTACACCTTC.